The 25 T cell receptor beta chains reported below all come from one sample, sequenced in a study of blood T cell repertoires in COVID-19. This table comes from immunoSEQ multiplex PCR, and its TCRdb copy is limited to in-frame clones, with some not included. The repertoire holds some 300,000 clones, with roughly 87% as singletons. Input material: PBMCs or T cells enriched from blood (not recorded which). The receptors were gathered from a young woman who had recovered from COVID-19.

This chain connects TRBV19 to TRBJ2-7; D possibly corresponds to TRBD2 (5 bases). Germline CDR1 LNHDA, CDR2 SQIVND (reference sequence). The CDR3 has 14 amino acids. Trimming took off 4 bases at V and 0 bases at J, with 10 bases between the two ends. The CDR3 spells CASSNPGISYEQYF. The CDR3 bases are TGTGCCAGTAGTAACCCCGGGATCTCCTACGAGCAGTACTTC.

J is TRBJ1-6 and V is TRBV7-2, with TRBD1 matching over 7 bases. The CDR3 contains 14 residues. The germline V gene has CDR1 SGHTA and CDR2 FQGNSA. The ends lost 6 bases at V and 8 bases at J; junction bases unmatched: 7. The CDR3 DNA reads as TGTGCCAGCAGAAGGGACAGTGGCGATTCACCCCTCCACTTT. It encodes CASRRDSGDSPLHF.

This chain uses TRBV2 with TRBJ1-5, with 11 nucleotides matching TRBD1. With V trimmed by 8 bases and J by 1 base, 4 bases remained unmatched. Germline V gives CDR1 SNHLY, CDR2 FYNNEI. The CDR3 contains 15 residues. The CDR3 reads CASSGTGGSNQPQHF. In DNA, the CDR3 is TGTGCCAGCTCCGGGACAGGGGGAAGCAATCAGCCCCAGCATTTT.

This chain links TRBV5-1 with TRBJ2-1, with 10 positions matching TRBD2. Looked up from germline, CDR1 is SGHRS and CDR2 is YFSETQ. This CDR3 region has 14 residues. With V trimmed by 4 bases and J by 7 bases, 5 bases remained unmatched. This CDR3 reads CASSNSGGINEQFF. CDR3 coding DNA: TGCGCCAGCAGCAATAGCGGGGGGATTAATGAGCAGTTCTTC.

The chain employs TRBV5-4 and TRBJ1-1; D might be TRBD1 (6 bases). The CDR3 is made up of 15 amino acids. Germline CDR1 SGHNT, CDR2 YYREEE (reference sequence). Trimming removed 7 bases from V and 1 base from J, with 17 bases in between. In DNA form, the CDR3 reads TGTGCCAGCCGCTCTCTAAAAGGGGGGAACACTGAAGCTTTCTTT. Residues: CASRSLKGGNTEAFF.

The chain carries TRBV7-2 and TRBJ1-3; a possible D gene is TRBD1 (5 bases). Germline V gives CDR1 SGHTA, CDR2 FQGNSA. The CDR3 is 14 residues long. Trimming stripped 4 bases from V and 5 bases from J, with 12 bases between. CDR3 nucleotide sequence: TGTGCCAGCAGCTCCCCGGGACTTAGAAACACCATATATTTT. This encodes CASSSPGLRNTIYF. Full variable domain (rest looked up from reference TRBV7-2 and TRBJ1-3): GAGVSQSPSNKVTEKGKDVELRCDPISGHTALYWYRQSLGQGLEFLIYFQGNSAPDKSGLPSDRFSAERTGGSVSTLTIQRTQQEDSAVYLCASSSPGLRNTIYFGEGSWLTVV.

This chain uses TRBV19 with TRBJ2-1; no clear D. V was trimmed by 4 bases and J by 3 bases, leaving 7 bases between them. The V gene's germline CDR1 is LNHDA and CDR2 SQIVND (reference sequence). The CDR3 consists of 13 residues. In DNA, the CDR3 is TGTGCCAGTAGTAAAAACTACTACAATGAGCAGTTCTTC. Translated, it gives CASSKNYYNEQFF.

The V and J genes are TRBV19 and TRBJ1-3; TRBD1 aligns across 7 bases. CDR3 length: 15 residues. Germline values: CDR1 LNHDA, CDR2 SQIVND (reference sequence). With V trimmed by 4 bases and J by 4 bases, 7 bases remained unmatched. CDR3 DNA sequence: TGTGCCAGTAGTAGCCGGGACAGACCGGGAAACACCATATATTTT. Translating it yields CASSSRDRPGNTIYF.

The J gene is TRBJ2-7, the V gene TRBV3-1 (or the pseudogene TRBV3-2), with D hard to call. V lost 0 bases and J lost 1, with 7 bases in between. The CDR3 totals 14 residues. CDR1 and CDR2 from the germline V gene are LGHDT and YNNKEL (reference sequence). The CDR3 region is CASSQDRVSYEQYF. In DNA form, the CDR3 reads TGTGCCAGCAGCCAAGATCGGGTGTCCTACGAGCAGTACTTC.

The rearrangement uses TRBV2 and TRBJ1-2; tentative D call: TRBD1 (5 bases). CDR3 length: 13 residues. V was clipped by 5 bases and J by 8 bases, with 15 bases between them. The V gene's germline CDR1 is SNHLY and CDR2 FYNNEI. The CDR3 sequence is CASSIGEGVGYTF. CDR3 sequence (DNA): TGTGCCAGCAGTATAGGGGAAGGAGTGGGCTACACCTTC.

This clone showed up just once. The V call is TRBV6-2 or TRBV6-3, the J call TRBJ1-3; D is perhaps TRBD1 (6 bases). This CDR3 comprises 15 residues. Germline V gives CDR1 MNHEY, CDR2 SVGEGT. V lost 8 bases, J lost 1 base, and 15 bases lay in between. For the CDR3, the DNA is TGTGCCAGCGGCCCAGGGGCAAGGTCTGGAAACACCATATATTTT. The encoded protein is CASGPGARSGNTIYF.

CDR3 nucleotides: TGTGCCAGCAGACGAGGACTAGCGGGGGGGTCCTCCTACGAGCAGTACTTC. Amino acids: CASRRGLAGGSSYEQYF. The chain carries TRBV28 and TRBJ2-7; 15 bases line up with TRBD2. CDR1 and CDR2 from the germline V gene are MDHEN and SYDVKM. Trimming took 6 bases from V and 0 from J; bases not matched to a gene: 6. The CDR3 loop spans 17 amino acids.

V gene TRBV28 combines with J gene TRBJ2-7, with 13 bases fitting TRBD2. J was trimmed by 0 bases and V by 4 bases; bases with no gene match: 9. CDR1 MDHEN and CDR2 SYDVKM come from the germline V gene. This CDR3 comprises 18 residues. This CDR3 is CASSSSTSGGPFSYEQYF. Written as DNA, the CDR3 is TGTGCCAGCAGTTCCTCGACTAGCGGGGGGCCCTTCTCCTACGAGCAGTACTTC.

This chain uses TRBV6-4 with TRBJ2-3; 9 bases map to TRBD2. The CDR3 runs to 16 residues. Germline values: CDR1 MRHNA, CDR2 SNTAGT. V was pared by 3 bases and J by 1 base, with 5 bases of the junction left unmatched. The CDR3 DNA is TGTGCCAGCAGTGATCTCCCTAGCGGGGGCACAGATACGCAGTATTTT. This translates into CASSDLPSGGTDTQYF.

This clone was found a few times. This rearrangement joins TRBV6-6 to TRBJ2-5; 12 bases match TRBD2. J lost 3 bases, V lost 5 bases, and 10 bases had no gene match. Germline V lookup: CDR1 MNHNY, CDR2 SVGAGI (reference sequence). This CDR3 spans 17 amino acids. The CDR3 DNA is TGTGCCAGCAGTCGCCGGGGACTAGCGGGTCTTAAAGAGACCCAGTACTTC. Translation: CASSRRGLAGLKETQYF.

This chain links TRBV19 with TRBJ2-3; possible D gene TRBD1, 6 bases. Germline values: CDR1 LNHDA, CDR2 SQIVND (reference sequence). The ends were cut back, 3 bases at V and 1 base at J, with 26 bases in the middle. This CDR3 contains 20 residues. The CDR3 spells CASSMGRWLRQDLGTDTQYF. In DNA, the CDR3 is TGTGCCAGTAGTATGGGTAGGTGGCTCCGACAGGACTTGGGCACAGATACGCAGTATTTT. The complete variable domain, with remaining parts taken from reference TRBV19 and TRBJ2-3, reads DGGITQSPKYLFRKEGQNVTLSCEQNLNHDAMYWYRQDPGQGLRLIYYSQIVNDFQKGDIAEGYSVSREKKESFPLTVTSAQKNPTAFYLCASSMGRWLRQDLGTDTQYFGPGTRLTVL.

This clone was detected only once. The V and J genes are TRBV7-2 and TRBJ1-4; weak D call: TRBD1 (6 bases). Trimming shortened V by 4 bases and J by 4 bases, and 13 bases separated the two germline ends. Germline V lookup: CDR1 SGHTA, CDR2 FQGNSA. This CDR3 contains 15 residues. CDR3 loop: CASSSQTGLNEKLFF. For the CDR3, the DNA is TGTGCCAGCAGCTCCCAGACAGGTCTTAATGAAAAACTGTTTTTT.

This chain links TRBV19 with TRBJ2-7, with TRBD2 matching over 12 bases. J was trimmed by 0 bases and V by 5 bases; bases with no gene match: 8. There are 17 residues in the CDR3. CDR1 LNHDA and CDR2 SQIVND come from the germline V gene (reference sequence). The CDR3 spells CASSATTSGGTSYEQYF. CDR3 sequence (DNA): TGTGCCAGTAGTGCTACGACTAGCGGGGGTACCTCCTACGAGCAGTACTTC.

The rearrangement links TRBV6-5 to TRBJ1-2; 8 bases match TRBD1. The CDR3 length is 14 residues. Germline-derived CDR1 and CDR2 are MNHEY and SVGAGI. V lost 4 bases and J lost 4; bases outside the gene matches: 5. The CDR3 DNA sequence: TGTGCCAGCAGTTCTCGCAGGGGGCGCTATGGCTACACCTTC. As protein: CASSSRRGRYGYTF.

The chain couples TRBV5-6 to TRBJ2-5, with TRBD2 matching over 7 bases. The length of the CDR3 is 12 residues. CDR1 is SGHDT and CDR2 is YYEEEE in the germline V gene. Losses at the gene ends were 5 bases for V and 5 bases for J; bases not matched to a gene: 3. The CDR3 DNA reads TGTGCCAGCAGTACTAGCGTGGAGACCCAGTACTTC. Its protein product is CASSTSVETQYF.

This chain joins TRBV11-3 and TRBJ2-3, with TRBD2 matching 10 bases. The CDR3 covers 16 residues. Germline values: CDR1 SGHNT, CDR2 YENEEA. V lost 1 base and J lost 3; bases outside the gene matches: 4. In DNA form, the CDR3 reads TGTGCCAGCAGCTTAGGAGCGGGGGGGCCTACAGATACGCAGTATTTT. Translation: CASSLGAGGPTDTQYF. The full variable domain, in which reference TRBV11-3 and TRBJ2-3 provide the parts outside the CDR3, is EAGVVQSPRYKIIEKKQPVAFWCNPISGHNTLYWYLQNLGQGPELLIRYENEEAVDDSQLPKDRFSAERLKGVDSTLKIQPAELGDSAVYLCASSLGAGGPTDTQYFGPGTRLTVL.

This clone occurred a few times. Mismatch with germline at one junction end may stem from a read error. This chain joins TRBV12-3 or TRBV12-4 and TRBJ2-1; 10 bases match TRBD2. The CDR3 has 11 residues. CDR3 residues: CASRRTSGVLF. The CDR3 coding sequence is TGTGCCAGCAGGCGGACTAGCGGAGTCCTCTTC.

The chain couples TRBV10-3 to TRBJ2-2, with D perhaps matching TRBD2 (6 bases). The CDR3 is 19 residues long. CDR1 and CDR2 (germline): ENHRY, SYGVKD. The V end lost 2 bases, the J end lost 0 bases, and 19 bases lay between the germline ends. CDR3 sequence (DNA): TGTGCCATCAGTGAGAGTTTAGGACGGACTAAGGCGAACACCGGGGAGCTGTTTTTT. It is translated as CAISESLGRTKANTGELFF.

This clone has only one observation. This chain links TRBV18 with TRBJ1-5; D not resolved. Germline loops: CDR1 KGHSH, CDR2 LQKENI. The CDR3 consists of 17 residues. V lost 6 bases and J lost 3, with 21 bases in between. The DNA of the CDR3 is TGTGCCAGCTCCCCTAATCTTGGCGGAGGGAACAATCAGCCCCAGCATTTT. It is translated as CASSPNLGGGNNQPQHF.

V is TRBV4-3 and J is TRBJ1-2; possibly TRBD1 for D (5 bases). Deletions cut 1 base from V and 5 bases from J, with 14 bases between. Per the germline V gene, CDR1 is LGHNA and CDR2 is YSLEER. The CDR3 consists of 15 residues. CDR3 bases: TGCGCCAGCAGCCAAGCCCCCCCGGGGGAATATGGCTACACCTTC. It specifies CASSQAPPGEYGYTF.